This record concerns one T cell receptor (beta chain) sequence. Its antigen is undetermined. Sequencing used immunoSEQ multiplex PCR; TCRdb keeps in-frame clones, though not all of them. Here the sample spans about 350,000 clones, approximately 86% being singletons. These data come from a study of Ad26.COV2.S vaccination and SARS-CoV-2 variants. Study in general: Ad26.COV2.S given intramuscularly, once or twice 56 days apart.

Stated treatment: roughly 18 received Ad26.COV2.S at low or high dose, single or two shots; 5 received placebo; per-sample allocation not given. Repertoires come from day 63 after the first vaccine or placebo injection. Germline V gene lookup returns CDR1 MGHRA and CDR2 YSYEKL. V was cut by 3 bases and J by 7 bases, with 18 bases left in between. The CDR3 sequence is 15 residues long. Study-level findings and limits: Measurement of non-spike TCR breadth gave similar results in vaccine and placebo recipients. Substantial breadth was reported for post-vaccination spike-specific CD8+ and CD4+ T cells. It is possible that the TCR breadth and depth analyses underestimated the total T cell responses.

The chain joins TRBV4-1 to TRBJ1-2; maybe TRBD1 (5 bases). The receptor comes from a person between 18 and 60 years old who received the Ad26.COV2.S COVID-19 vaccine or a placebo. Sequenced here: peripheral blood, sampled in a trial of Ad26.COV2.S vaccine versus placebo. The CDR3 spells CASSHFWGGTTGYTF. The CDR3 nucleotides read TGCGCCAGCAGCCACTTTTGGGGCGGGACTACTGGCTACACCTTC.